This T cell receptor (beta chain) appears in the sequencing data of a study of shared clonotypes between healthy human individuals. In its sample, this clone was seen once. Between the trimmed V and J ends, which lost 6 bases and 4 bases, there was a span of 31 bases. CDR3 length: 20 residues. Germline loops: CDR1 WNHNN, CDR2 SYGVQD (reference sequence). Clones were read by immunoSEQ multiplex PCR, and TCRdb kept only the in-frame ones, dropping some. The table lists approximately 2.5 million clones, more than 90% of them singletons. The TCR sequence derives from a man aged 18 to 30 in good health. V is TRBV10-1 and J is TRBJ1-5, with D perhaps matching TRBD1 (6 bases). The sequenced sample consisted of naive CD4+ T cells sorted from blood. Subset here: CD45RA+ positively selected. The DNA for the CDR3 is TGCGCCAGCAGAAGATTCGGACAGATAGTATTATTCCCCGATAATCAGCCCCAGCATTTT. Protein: CASRRFGQIVLFPDNQPQHF.